Given below is one T cell receptor (beta chain) in context. This record belongs to a study of blood T cell repertoires in COVID-19. The wider study: Sites across the United States, Italy and Spain contributed samples from acute and convalescent COVID-19. The cDNA or gDNA used as material had been derived from T cells, B-cell-depleted T cells, or PBMCs.

V was trimmed by 7 bases and J by 2 bases, leaving 9 bases between them. This CDR3 has 14 amino acids. From germline, CDR1 is LNHDA and CDR2 SQIVND (reference sequence). Per the study methods: Using reference gene primer amplification, nucleated cell counts were estimated. Assay: immunoSEQ multiplex PCR; the TCRdb copy retains only in-frame clones and omits some. V, J and clone size derive from that table, while D and trimming were established from the DNA sequence. The sample records around 80,000 clones, over 75% being singletons. The chain couples TRBV19 to TRBJ1-6; D is ambiguous. Source material: peripheral blood. The clonotype originates from a human donor in a cohort sampled during active COVID-19. The CDR3 nucleotides read TGTGCCAGTACCACGAACACCTATAATTCACCCCTCCACTTT. This gives the protein CASTTNTYNSPLHF.